The 26 T cell receptor beta chains listed next were all sequenced from one sample in a study of T-cell reconstitution after alpha-beta-depleted transplantation in children. Preparation of the TCRbeta library involved a method that used unique molecular identifiers. Each CDR3 protein gets one entry after TCRdb re-called the PCR reads with MiXCR. The sample lists roughly 100,000 distinct CDR3 sequences, 7.5% to 9% occurring once. The sequencing used PBMCs, collected before TCRalphabeta/CD19-depleted stem cell transplant. All receptors derive from a boy younger than 10 with acute lymphoblastic leukemia, due to receive a stem cell transplant.

This clonotype came up a few times. The chain is built from TRBV28 and TRBJ2-5; 8 bases agree with TRBD2. The length of the CDR3 is 15 residues. After removal of 0 bases from V and 7 bases from J, the junction contained 7 bases not matched to a gene. CDR1 is MDHEN, CDR2 SYDVKM, per germline. Here the CDR3 DNA reads TGTGCCAGCAGTTTATGGCGGGGGGACCCCAGGACCCAGTACTTC. This encodes CASSLWRGDPRTQYF.

This sequence joins TRBV4-3 and TRBJ2-3; 10 nucleotides align to TRBD1. The junction had 6 bases not matched to a gene; V was cut back by 3 bases and J by 3 bases. Germline CDR1 is LGHNA and CDR2 is YSLEER. The CDR3 runs 16 residues. CDR3: CASSHRDRGSTDTQYF. CDR3 sequence (DNA): TGCGCCAGCAGCCACAGGGACAGGGGATCGACAGATACGCAGTATTTT.

The chain carries TRBV18 and TRBJ2-3; perhaps TRBD1 as D (6 bases). Trimming took off 3 bases at V and 2 bases at J, with 18 bases between the two ends. CDR3 length equals 17 residues. From germline, CDR1 is KGHSH and CDR2 LQKENI. The CDR3 loop reads CASSPGATATLTDTQYF. The CDR3 DNA sequence: TGTGCCAGCTCACCGGGGGCGACAGCCACCCTCACAGATACGCAGTATTTT.

CDR3 sequence: CASSRRDSYEQYF. Here the CDR3 DNA reads TGTGCCAGCAGCCGCAGGGACTCCTACGAGCAGTACTTC. This chain links TRBV14 with TRBJ2-7, with D possibly being TRBD1 (5 bases). The length of the CDR3 is 13 residues. CDR1 is SGHDN, CDR2 FVKESK, per germline. Trimming shortened V by 4 bases and J by 0 bases, and 7 bases separated the two germline ends.

This clonotype has a count of ten or more. The V gene is TRBV7-2, the J gene TRBJ1-2, with TRBD1 matching 12 bases. The CDR3 runs to 17 residues. Per germline, CDR1 SGHTA and CDR2 FQGNSA. Trimming cost V 3 bases and J 2 bases; bases outside gene matches: 7. For the CDR3, the DNA is TGTGCCAGCAGCTTCGGGACAGGGGGCTCAATCAACTATGGCTACACCTTC. It yields the protein CASSFGTGGSINYGYTF.

Of note for this clonotype: This CDR3 fails to terminate in the conserved phenylalanine or tryptophan, so it likely reflects a read error. This chain uses TRBV27 with TRBJ2-1; 10 bases map to TRBD2. Germline V gene sequence: CDR1 MNHEY, CDR2 SMNVEV (reference sequence). The V gene end was trimmed by 6 bases and the J gene end by 0 bases; junction bases not matched to a gene: 5. This CDR3 is 16 amino acids long. CDR3 sequence reads: CASSTIAGGSYNEQFL. CDR3 sequence (DNA): TGTGCCAGCAGCACGATAGCGGGGGGCTCCTACAATGAGCAGTTCTTG.

This clonotype was recorded many times. The chain links TRBV12-3 or TRBV12-4 to TRBJ2-7; 9 bases map to TRBD1. V lost 3 bases to trimming and J lost 1 base; unmatched junction nucleotides: 7. The CDR3 consists of 16 residues. Here the CDR3 DNA reads TGTGCCAGCAGTTTCCTCGGGACAGGGCCTTCCTACGAGCAGTACTTC. It yields the protein CASSFLGTGPSYEQYF.

This chain connects TRBV10-3 to TRBJ1-1; perhaps TRBD1 as D (6 bases). Germline lookup yields CDR1 ENHRY and CDR2 SYGVKD. This CDR3 is built from 13 residues. Trimming stripped 7 bases from V and 1 base from J, with 10 bases between. The CDR3 reads CAITMDRNTEAFF. The CDR3 DNA follows: TGTGCCATCACTATGGACAGGAACACTGAAGCTTTCTTT.

In nucleotides, the CDR3 is TGTGCCAGCAGCCCCCGGTACATCTCTGTGCCCGGCACTGAAGCTTTCTTT. Its translation: CASSPRYISVPGTEAFF. The V and J genes are TRBV5-5 and TRBJ1-1; no firm D call. CDR1 is SGHKS and CDR2 is YYEKEE in the germline V gene (reference sequence). Trimming took off 4 bases at V and 4 bases at J, with 23 bases between the two ends. The CDR3 contains 17 residues. The whole variable domain, remainder taken from reference TRBV5-5 and TRBJ1-1, is DAGVTQSPTHLIKTRGQQVTLRCSPISGHKSVSWYQQVLGQGPQFIFQYYEKEERGRGNFPDRFSARQFPNYSSELNVNALLLGDSALYLCASSPRYISVPGTEAFFGQGTRLTVV.

This sequence joins TRBV20-1 and TRBJ1-5, with a possible D match to TRBD1 (6 bases). V lost 1 base to trimming and J lost 5 bases, with 18 bases between them. The CDR3 is 16 amino acids. CDR1 is DFQATT, CDR2 SNEGSKA, per germline (reference sequence). CDR3 sequence: CSARATGRGGHQPQHF. CDR3 bases: TGCAGTGCTAGAGCCACGGGAAGAGGGGGTCATCAGCCCCAGCATTTT.

This chain links TRBV20-1 with TRBJ2-7; 9 bases align to TRBD1. The CDR3 extends over 17 amino acids. After removal of 2 bases from V and 5 bases from J, the junction contained 16 bases not matched to a gene. From germline, CDR1 is DFQATT and CDR2 SNEGSKA (reference sequence). Here the CDR3 reads CSARRPAGGQGLDEQYF. The CDR3, as DNA: TGCAGTGCTAGACGACCCGCCGGAGGACAGGGGCTTGACGAGCAGTACTTC.

This clonotype was found many times. This chain joins TRBV12-3 or TRBV12-4 and TRBJ1-2; possible D gene TRBD1, 5 bases. This CDR3 comprises 16 residues. The germline V and J ends were trimmed by 1 base and 4 bases, with 16 bases remaining between them. CDR3 bases: TGTGCCAGCAGTTTAGGACGGGACTCCCTACTCTATGGCTACACCTTC. It is translated as CASSLGRDSLLYGYTF.

This clonotype has ten or more counts. The J gene is TRBJ1-2, the V gene TRBV29-1; 8 nucleotides agree with TRBD1. The germline V gene has CDR1 SQVTM and CDR2 ANQGSEA. This CDR3 comprises 12 residues. The trim removed 4 bases at V and 2 bases at J, leaving 0 bases unmatched. The CDR3 here is CSVGQGNYGYTF. For the CDR3, the DNA is TGCAGCGTTGGACAGGGGAACTATGGCTACACCTTC. The variable domain in full, completed from reference TRBV29-1 and TRBJ1-2, reads SAVISQKPSRDICQRGTSLTIQCQVDSQVTMMFWYRQQPGQSLTLIATANQGSEATYESGFVIDKFPISRPNLTFSTLTVSNMSPEDSSIYLCSVGQGNYGYTFGSGTRLTVV.

The V gene is TRBV2, the J gene TRBJ1-1; possible D gene TRBD1, 5 bases. The germline gives CDR1 SNHLY, CDR2 FYNNEI. With 5 bases removed from V and 0 bases from J, the gap between germline ends came to 22 bases. This CDR3 spans 18 amino acids. This CDR3 is CASSRGRQSGSMNTEAFF. Here the CDR3 DNA reads TGTGCCAGCAGTCGGGGGAGGCAGTCTGGAAGTATGAACACTGAAGCTTTCTTT.

This clonotype was seen a few times. The chain combines TRBV6-1 with TRBJ2-7; D gene uncertain. The CDR3 totals 13 residues. Germline CDR1 and CDR2: MNHNS and SASEGT. The V end lost 7 bases, the J end lost 4 bases, and 14 bases lay between the germline ends. DNA of the CDR3: TGTGCCAGCACAGGACCTGGCAGGTACGAGCAGTACTTC. Translation: CASTGPGRYEQYF.

This clonotype was seen a handful of times. The chain joins TRBV21-1 to TRBJ1-4; TRBD1 is the table's D call and was not checked against the DNA. TRBV21-1 is reported as a pseudogene. The length of the CDR3 is 11 residues. For the CDR3, the DNA is TGTGCCAGCGGACAGGGTGAAAAACTGTTTTTT. As protein: CASGQGEKLFF.

This clonotype was counted a few times. V gene TRBV7-2 combines with J gene TRBJ2-7; TRBD1 matches at 10 bases. The CDR3 runs 16 residues. The V gene's germline CDR1 is SGHTA and CDR2 FQGNSA. Losses at the gene ends were 5 bases for V and 2 bases for J; bases not matched to a gene: 9. The CDR3 spells CASSPRRQGAPYEQYF. The CDR3 region has the DNA TGTGCCAGCAGCCCTCGTCGACAGGGGGCCCCCTACGAGCAGTACTTC.

This clonotype was observed a handful of times. The chain carries TRBV5-1 and TRBJ2-1; 7 nucleotides align to TRBD1. This CDR3 is 16 amino acids long. Looked up from germline, CDR1 is SGHRS and CDR2 is YFSETQ. Trimming cost V 4 bases and J 0 bases; bases outside gene matches: 7. The CDR3 DNA reads TGCGCCAGCAGCCCGACAGGGACCCGCTCCTACAATGAGCAGTTCTTC. This gives the protein CASSPTGTRSYNEQFF.

This clonotype was observed a handful of times. The V and J genes are TRBV6-5 and TRBJ2-7; 7 nucleotides match TRBD1. CDR1 is MNHEY and CDR2 is SVGAGI in the germline V gene. The CDR3 sequence is 16 residues long. The J segment lost 3 bases and the V segment lost 8 bases, leaving 16 bases of the junction unmatched. CDR3 region: CASLYTTTGVGYEQYF. The CDR3 nucleotides are TGTGCCAGCTTATATACAACTACAGGGGTAGGCTACGAGCAGTACTTC.

This clonotype was picked up a small number of times. The J gene is TRBJ1-1, the V gene TRBV9; 9 bases fit TRBD1. Looked up from germline, CDR1 is SGDLS and CDR2 is YYNGEE. The V gene end was trimmed by 1 base and the J gene end by 4 bases; junction bases not matched to a gene: 2. The length of the CDR3 is 14 residues. The CDR3 nucleotides are TGTGCCAGCAGCGTAAACAGGGGGCTCACTGAAGCTTTCTTT. Protein sequence: CASSVNRGLTEAFF.

This chain links TRBV12-2 with TRBJ1-3. TRBV12-2 is termed a pseudogene. There are 15 residues in the CDR3. The CDR3 loop reads CASPTTENSGNTIYF. As DNA, the CDR3 is TGTGCAAGTCCCACGACGGAGAACTCTGGAAACACCATATATTTT.

This clonotype was observed a handful of times. The gene calls are TRBV6-5 and TRBJ2-2; TRBD2 agrees at 8 bases. CDR3 length equals 16 residues. From germline, CDR1 is MNHEY and CDR2 SVGAGI. J lost 2 bases, V lost 2 bases, and 4 bases had no gene match. This CDR3 is CASSYPGGDNTGELFF. The CDR3, as DNA: TGTGCCAGCAGTTACCCCGGGGGGGATAACACCGGGGAGCTGTTTTTT.

The chain uses TRBV4-2 and TRBJ2-7; the D is unclear. Trimming took 4 bases from V and 5 from J, leaving 18 bases between them. Germline CDR1 is LGHNA and CDR2 is YNFKEQ. The CDR3 is 15 residues long. CDR3 in amino acids: CASSPRHPSLDEQYF. For the CDR3, the DNA is TGTGCCAGCAGCCCCAGGCACCCCTCCCTTGACGAGCAGTACTTC.

At least ten counts were recorded for this clonotype. The rearrangement joins TRBV6-4 to TRBJ2-1; D perhaps matches TRBD1 (6 bases). CDR1 is MRHNA, CDR2 SNTAGT, per germline. This CDR3 comprises 16 residues. V was shortened by 3 bases and J by 5 bases, with 17 bases between the two germline ends. CDR3 in DNA: TGTGCCAGCAGTGAAACTTCCGGGGCAGGGGACAATGAGCAGTTCTTC. Amino acid sequence: CASSETSGAGDNEQFF.

The chain carries TRBV20-1 and TRBJ1-1; maybe TRBD1 (6 bases). The CDR3 has 14 amino acids. The germline gives CDR1 DFQATT, CDR2 SNEGSKA (reference sequence). V dropped 3 bases and J dropped 3 bases, with 14 bases sitting between them. CDR3 sequence: CSARPTGRDTEAFF. In DNA form, the CDR3 reads TGCAGTGCTAGGCCGACAGGTAGGGACACTGAAGCTTTCTTT.

This clonotype showed up many times. In nucleotides, the CDR3 is TGTGCCAGCTCGGATCTCGAAGACACAGATACGCAGTATTTT. Translation gives CASSDLEDTDTQYF. This chain uses TRBV18 with TRBJ2-3; D is unclear. The CDR3 has 14 residues. The V end lost 6 bases, the J end lost 2 bases, and 12 bases lay between the germline ends. Per the germline V gene, CDR1 is KGHSH and CDR2 is LQKENI.